Shown below are 10 T cell receptor beta chains from a single sample sequenced in a study of cytomegalovirus exposure and HLA in healthy donors. The PCR contained 60 Vbeta and 13 Jbeta primers. TCRdb keeps only in-frame clones here, not all; method: immunoSEQ multiplex PCR. The table records around 130,000 clones, about 66% of them present only once. Sequenced sample: PBMCs. The receptors here all came from a man aged 30 to 39 in good health and CMV-seropositive.

The chain recombines TRBV10-3 with TRBJ1-4; D remains ambiguous. The CDR3 is 15 residues long. Germline V gene lookup returns CDR1 ENHRY and CDR2 SYGVKD. V was cut by 10 bases and J by 0 bases, with 15 bases left in between. The CDR3 nucleotides read TGTGCCACCGCCTCCAGTGGAGCAACTAATGAAAAACTGTTTTTT. This sequence encodes CATASSGATNEKLFF.

This clone was recorded many times. The chain is built from TRBV4-1 and TRBJ1-2; a weak D match, TRBD1 (6 bases). The V end lost 0 bases, the J end lost 5 bases, and 16 bases lay between the germline ends. This CDR3 contains 16 residues. Germline V gene lookup returns CDR1 MGHRA and CDR2 YSYEKL. CDR3 in DNA: TGCGCCAGCAGCCAAGAGGGACACCTACTATTTTATGGCTACACCTTC. Its protein product is CASSQEGHLLFYGYTF.

This clone showed up just a few times. V and J are TRBV5-1 and TRBJ2-1; D is possibly TRBD2 (6 bases). Trimming cost V 4 bases and J 2 bases, with 13 bases left between them. This CDR3 is 15 amino acids long. Germline V gives CDR1 SGHRS, CDR2 YFSETQ. CDR3 loop: CASSPLRGTYNEQFF. DNA for the CDR3: TGCGCCAGCAGCCCCCTTCGCGGGACCTACAATGAGCAGTTCTTC.

This chain joins TRBV5-4 and TRBJ2-1; D gene ambiguous. V was cut by 0 bases and J by 0 bases, with 7 bases left in between. This CDR3 is built from 15 residues. Germline values: CDR1 SGHNT, CDR2 YYREEE (reference sequence). CDR3 protein: CASSLGTDSYNEQFF. CDR3 nucleotide sequence: TGTGCCAGCAGCTTGGGAACAGACTCCTACAATGAGCAGTTCTTC.

This clone has just a few counts. The chain links TRBV28 to TRBJ2-5, with a possible D match to TRBD2 (5 bases). The CDR3 loop spans 15 amino acids. Per germline, CDR1 MDHEN and CDR2 SYDVKM. Trimming pared 1 base from V and 1 base from J, leaving 10 bases between. The DNA for the CDR3 is TGTGCCAGCAGTTTATATAAGCGGATCCAAGAGACCCAGTACTTC. This encodes CASSLYKRIQETQYF.

This chain uses TRBV5-1 with TRBJ1-2, with D unresolved. V dropped 0 bases and J dropped 4 bases, with 10 bases sitting between them. Germline V gene lookup returns CDR1 SGHRS and CDR2 YFSETQ. The CDR3 length is 14 residues. The CDR3 is CASSLDPSSYGYTF. CDR3 bases: TGCGCCAGCAGCTTGGACCCATCCAGCTATGGCTACACCTTC.

The chain employs TRBV4-1 and TRBJ2-7; possible D gene TRBD2, 6 bases. Germline V lookup: CDR1 MGHRA, CDR2 YSYEKL. This CDR3 spans 14 amino acids. The V end lost 8 bases, the J end lost 2 bases, and 16 bases lay between the germline ends. The CDR3 reads CASPDPSETYEQYF. CDR3 DNA sequence: TGCGCCAGCCCCGATCCTAGCGAGACCTACGAGCAGTACTTC.

The chain is built from TRBV4-2 and TRBJ2-1; 16 bases are a match to TRBD2. From germline, CDR1 is LGHNA and CDR2 YNFKEQ. Germline trimming cut 4 bases from V and 3 bases from J; bases unmatched to any gene: 6. The CDR3 extends over 18 amino acids. The CDR3 loop reads CASSPGLAGGPFYNEQFF. In DNA form, the CDR3 reads TGTGCCAGCAGCCCGGGACTAGCGGGAGGGCCGTTCTACAATGAGCAGTTCTTC.

The sample holds a few counts of this clone. The V and J genes are TRBV28 and TRBJ1-5; weak D call: TRBD1 (6 bases). The V end was cut by 6 bases, the J end by 5 bases, with 14 bases between. This CDR3 comprises 14 residues. CDR1 and CDR2 (germline): MDHEN, SYDVKM. The CDR3 region is CASRRHGTYQPQHF. In DNA, the CDR3 is TGTGCCAGCAGAAGGCACGGGACATATCAGCCCCAGCATTTT.

The chain combines TRBV4-1 with TRBJ1-1, with 7 bases matching TRBD1. Germline CDR1 is MGHRA and CDR2 is YSYEKL. The CDR3 runs 15 residues. The V and J ends lost 3 bases and 0 bases, in that order; junction bases with no gene match: 4. CDR3 sequence: CASSQYDRVNTEAFF. Here the CDR3 DNA reads TGCGCCAGCAGCCAGTACGACAGGGTGAACACTGAAGCTTTCTTT.